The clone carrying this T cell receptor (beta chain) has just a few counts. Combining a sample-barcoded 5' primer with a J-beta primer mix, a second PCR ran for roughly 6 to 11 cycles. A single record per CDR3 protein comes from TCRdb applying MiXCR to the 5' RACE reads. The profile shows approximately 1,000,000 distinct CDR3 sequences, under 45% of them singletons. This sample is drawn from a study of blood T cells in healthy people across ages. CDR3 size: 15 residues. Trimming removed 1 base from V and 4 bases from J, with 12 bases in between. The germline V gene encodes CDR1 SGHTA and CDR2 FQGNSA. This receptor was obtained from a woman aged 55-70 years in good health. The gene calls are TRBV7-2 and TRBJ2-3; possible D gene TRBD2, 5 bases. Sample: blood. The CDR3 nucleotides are TGTGCCAGCAGCTTAGGGGGAGTAGGGTCAGATACGCAGTATTTT. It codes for CASSLGGVGSDTQYF.